The 20 T cell receptor beta chains given below trace back to one sample, sequenced in a study of cytomegalovirus exposure and HLA in healthy donors. The method was immunoSEQ multiplex PCR; TCRdb's version includes in-frame clones alone and lacks a portion of them. This sample yields approximately 190,000 clones, of which over 65% are seen a single time; roughly 7.5% belongs to the top ten. Material: PBMCs. Receptors originate from a man aged 18 to 30 in good health and CMV-seropositive.

The J gene is TRBJ2-7, the V gene TRBV7-2; TRBD2 matches 11 bases. The CDR3 spans 15 residues. V shed 5 bases, J shed 0 bases, and the junction held 3 bases outside the gene matches. Per germline, CDR1 SGHTA and CDR2 FQGNSA. DNA of the CDR3: TGTGCCAGCAGCCCGACTAGCGGGGCCTCCTACGAGCAGTACTTC. This sequence encodes CASSPTSGASYEQYF.

The rearrangement uses TRBV4-2 and TRBJ2-7; the match to TRBD2 covers 7 bases. Germline CDR1 LGHNA, CDR2 YNFKEQ. After removal of 0 bases from V and 5 bases from J, the junction contained 7 bases not matched to a gene. The CDR3 sequence is 15 residues long. CDR3 sequence (DNA): TGTGCCAGCAGCCAAGAGGGGGGAGGGTTCAACGAGCAGTACTTC. It translates to CASSQEGGGFNEQYF.

The gene calls are TRBV28 and TRBJ1-4; the D gene is possibly TRBD1 (6 bases). Germline V gene sequence: CDR1 MDHEN, CDR2 SYDVKM. V was pared by 3 bases and J by 5 bases, with 10 bases between. This CDR3 has 14 residues. DNA for the CDR3: TGTGCCAGCAGTTTTTCAGGGGTCAATGAAAAACTGTTTTTT. Translating gives CASSFSGVNEKLFF.

This clone has only a few counts. This chain uses TRBV6-4 with TRBJ1-4; D perhaps matches TRBD1 (5 bases). CDR1 and CDR2 (germline): MRHNA, SNTAGT. The V end was cut by 6 bases, the J end by 4 bases, with 12 bases between. CDR3 length: 14 amino acids. Here the CDR3 DNA reads TGTGCCAGCAGCCCCGGGGGAGGTAATGAAAAACTGTTTTTT. This codes for CASSPGGGNEKLFF.

The chain is built from TRBV7-2 and TRBJ2-1; 7 bases align to TRBD2. This CDR3 has 16 residues. Per germline, CDR1 SGHTA and CDR2 FQGNSA. With V trimmed by 0 bases and J by 6 bases, 8 bases remained unmatched. The CDR3 bases are TGTGCCAGCAGCTTAGCGGGGCAACGCGGGGGCAATGAGCAGTTCTTC. Its translation is CASSLAGQRGGNEQFF.

The chain links TRBV6-5 to TRBJ1-1; a possible D gene is TRBD1 (5 bases). The V gene lost 4 bases and the J gene lost 1 base, with 7 bases spanning the gap. There are 13 residues in the CDR3. Germline CDR1 and CDR2: MNHEY and SVGAGI. The CDR3 protein is CASSFQGNTEAFF. CDR3 coding DNA: TGTGCCAGCAGTTTCCAGGGGAACACTGAAGCTTTCTTT.

This clone was observed a single time. The CDR3 region has the DNA TGCGCCAGCAGCCAAGATAAGGGGGCCGGGGAAAAACTGTTTTTT. It yields the protein CASSQDKGAGEKLFF. The chain carries TRBV4-3 and TRBJ1-4; TRBD1 aligns across 7 bases. This CDR3 region has 15 residues. The V and J ends lost 0 bases and 8 bases, in that order; junction bases with no gene match: 6. Per the germline V gene, CDR1 is LGHNA and CDR2 is YSLEER.

This clone was detected only once. In DNA, the CDR3 is TGCGCCAGCAGCCAAGATCCGGCTAGCGGGAGGGCCGAGTTCTTC. This codes for CASSQDPASGRAEFF. This chain links TRBV4-1 with TRBJ2-1; TRBD2 matches 12 bases. Germline-derived CDR1 and CDR2 are MGHRA and YSYEKL. The CDR3 sequence is 15 residues long. V lost 0 bases to trimming and J lost 14 bases; unmatched junction nucleotides: 8.

J is TRBJ2-5 and V is TRBV11-1; 10 bases agree with TRBD2. The germline gives CDR1 SGHAT, CDR2 FQDESV (reference sequence). The V and J ends lost 5 bases and 2 bases, in that order; junction bases with no gene match: 5. The CDR3 runs 15 residues. CDR3 DNA sequence: TGTGCCAGCAGCGGGGTACTAGCGGGGCAAGAGACCCAGTACTTC. It is translated as CASSGVLAGQETQYF.

This rearrangement joins TRBV9 to TRBJ2-3; D possibly corresponds to TRBD2 (5 bases). Per germline, CDR1 SGDLS and CDR2 YYNGEE. CDR3 length: 13 amino acids. Trimming left V 3 bases short and J 4 bases short, with 9 bases between. Here the CDR3 DNA reads TGTGCCAGCAGCGCAGGACTGTCAGATACGCAGTATTTT. As protein: CASSAGLSDTQYF.

This clone appeared a few times. The chain combines TRBV5-4 with TRBJ2-7, with a tentative D call TRBD2 (6 bases). CDR1 is SGHNT and CDR2 is YYREEE in the germline V gene (reference sequence). V was shortened by 0 bases and J by 4 bases, with 11 bases between the two germline ends. The CDR3 sequence is 14 residues long. CDR3 DNA: TGTGCCAGCAGCTTGGGTGGAGGGTTATACGAGCAGTACTTC. Translation: CASSLGGGLYEQYF.

The chain is built from TRBV19 and TRBJ2-3; D call uncertain. CDR1 and CDR2 from the germline V gene are LNHDA and SQIVND (reference sequence). V gave up 4 bases and J gave up 0 bases, with 8 bases separating them. CDR3 size: 14 residues. The DNA of the CDR3 is TGTGCCAGTAGTAGCCTACCCAGCACAGATACGCAGTATTTT. It specifies CASSSLPSTDTQYF.

The gene calls are TRBV15 and TRBJ2-3; the match to TRBD1 covers 7 bases. V lost 0 bases, J lost 7 bases, and 7 bases stayed unmatched. This CDR3 region has 15 residues. The germline gives CDR1 LNHNV, CDR2 YYDKDF (reference sequence). In DNA, the CDR3 is TGTGCCACCAGCAGAGAAGACAGGGAGCTGAATACGCAGTATTTT. Amino acid sequence: CATSREDRELNTQYF.

This rearrangement joins TRBV5-8 to TRBJ2-5; the D is unclear. The V gene's germline CDR1 is SGHTS and CDR2 YDEGEE. The CDR3 totals 12 residues. V shed 4 bases and J shed 4 bases, with 8 bases lying between them. The chain's CDR3 is CASSLRRETQYF. In nucleotides, the CDR3 is TGTGCCAGCAGCCTTCGTCGAGAGACCCAGTACTTC.

This clone was counted a single time. The CDR3 coding sequence is TGTGCCTGGAGTGTGGCAGACTATGGCTACACCTTC. Amino acid sequence: CAWSVADYGYTF. The chain is built from TRBV30 and TRBJ1-2; D is uncertain. From germline, CDR1 is GTSNPN and CDR2 SVGIG (reference sequence). This CDR3 contains 12 residues. V lost 0 bases, J lost 3 bases, and 5 bases lay in between.

This clone was detected once. V usage is TRBV14 and J usage is TRBJ1-4; a weak D match, TRBD1 (5 bases). This CDR3 region has 17 residues. Germline-derived CDR1 and CDR2 are SGHDN and FVKESK. Trimming pared 4 bases from V and 0 bases from J, leaving 15 bases between. The CDR3: CASSPYRSLATNEKLFF. The CDR3 nucleotides are TGTGCCAGCAGCCCCTACAGGAGTCTCGCAACTAATGAAAAACTGTTTTTT.

This chain links TRBV29-1 with TRBJ1-2; no reliable D call. V lost 3 bases to trimming and J lost 7 bases, with 21 bases between them. The CDR3 extends over 15 amino acids. From germline, CDR1 is SQVTM and CDR2 ANQGSEA. CDR3 loop: CSVDQTAGVWGGYTF. The CDR3 bases are TGCAGCGTTGACCAAACGGCCGGGGTCTGGGGTGGCTACACCTTC.

The chain uses TRBV29-1 and TRBJ2-4, with D maybe TRBD1 (6 bases). Between the trimmed V and J ends, which lost 6 bases and 8 bases, there was a span of 11 bases. Germline V CDR1 and CDR2: SQVTM, ANQGSEA. The length of the CDR3 is 11 residues. The CDR3, as DNA: TGCAGCGTCTTCGAGGGGGACATTCAGTACTTC. Protein product: CSVFEGDIQYF.

The V and J genes are TRBV2 and TRBJ2-3; D possibly corresponds to TRBD2 (5 bases). The CDR3 loop spans 12 amino acids. Germline CDR1 is SNHLY and CDR2 is FYNNEI. Between the trimmed V and J ends, which lost 9 bases and 6 bases, there was a span of 13 bases. CDR3 region: CASNGVVDTQYF. The CDR3 nucleotides read TGTGCCAGTAACGGGGTAGTGGATACGCAGTATTTT.

J is TRBJ1-1 and V is TRBV6-4; perhaps TRBD1 as D (5 bases). Germline V gene lookup returns CDR1 MRHNA and CDR2 SNTAGT. The CDR3 is 16 amino acids. V lost 0 bases and J 4 bases, leaving 15 bases between the germline ends. CDR3 amino acids: CASSDSTVGGGTEAFF. CDR3 nucleotide sequence: TGTGCCAGCAGTGACTCGACCGTCGGGGGGGGCACTGAAGCTTTCTTT.